A single T cell receptor (beta chain) is shown here with its context. Its antigen is currently unknown. A multiplex PCR was run with 60 Vbeta primers and 13 Jbeta primers. The table came from immunoSEQ multiplex PCR; TCRdb's copy has only in-frame clones and leaves some out. The table records roughly 130,000 clones, 82% of them present only once. This entry belongs to a study of cytomegalovirus exposure and HLA in healthy donors. Study conclusions and caveats: A cluster of highly shared sequence variants was likely a sequencing artifact. A few chains tied to CMV proved CMV antigen-specific in vitro. Several of the most significant clusters were apparently associated with common viral pathogens in a later analysis. The classifier was said to identify cytomegalovirus status with high specificity and sensitivity.

Germline V gene lookup returns CDR1 LNHDA and CDR2 SQIVND (reference sequence). Trimming shortened V by 3 bases and J by 4 bases, and 14 bases separated the two germline ends. The CDR3 runs 15 residues. Sequencing input: PBMCs. This receptor was taken from a boy under 10 years old in good health and CMV-seronegative. The genes are TRBV19 and TRBJ2-3, with D possibly TRBD1 on 6 matching bases. CDR3 DNA sequence: TGTGCCAGTAGTATTACGTCAGGGGTTCCAGATACGCAGTATTTT. As protein: CASSITSGVPDTQYF.